This T cell receptor beta chain was captured by sequencing in a study of T cell repertoires in cytomegalovirus infection. Study information: TCR beta signatures that were public indicated CMV infection and matching HLA type.

The study, taken as a whole, reports: HLA-C-restricted CMV-specific TCR beta clonotypes prevailed in the ex vivo response.

About this clonotype: Antigen specificity is unknown.

This CDR3 is 15 amino acids long. The V end was cut by 6 bases, the J end by 6 bases, with 20 bases between. The V gene's germline CDR1 is LNHDA and CDR2 SQIVND (reference sequence). Each CDR3 protein gets one entry after TCRdb re-called the reads with MiXCR. Found here are some 680,000 distinct CDR3 sequences, 35% to 45% of them singletons; the top ten hold about 2.8%. The material sequenced was PBMCs. This sequence originates from a human donor in good health (CMV status not recorded). Some clones in this sample may be carry-over from other donors' samples. This chain links TRBV19 with TRBJ1-2, with D perhaps TRBD1 (6 bases). Here the CDR3 reads CASRLAARGLDGYTF. The CDR3 DNA is TGTGCCAGTAGATTAGCGGCCAGGGGATTAGATGGCTACACCTTC. Drawing the rest from reference TRBV19 and TRBJ1-2, the complete variable domain is DGGITQSPKYLFRKEGQNVTLSCEQNLNHDAMYWYRQDPGQGLRLIYYSQIVNDFQKGDIAEGYSVSREKKESFPLTVTSAQKNPTAFYLCASRLAARGLDGYTFGSGTRLTVV.